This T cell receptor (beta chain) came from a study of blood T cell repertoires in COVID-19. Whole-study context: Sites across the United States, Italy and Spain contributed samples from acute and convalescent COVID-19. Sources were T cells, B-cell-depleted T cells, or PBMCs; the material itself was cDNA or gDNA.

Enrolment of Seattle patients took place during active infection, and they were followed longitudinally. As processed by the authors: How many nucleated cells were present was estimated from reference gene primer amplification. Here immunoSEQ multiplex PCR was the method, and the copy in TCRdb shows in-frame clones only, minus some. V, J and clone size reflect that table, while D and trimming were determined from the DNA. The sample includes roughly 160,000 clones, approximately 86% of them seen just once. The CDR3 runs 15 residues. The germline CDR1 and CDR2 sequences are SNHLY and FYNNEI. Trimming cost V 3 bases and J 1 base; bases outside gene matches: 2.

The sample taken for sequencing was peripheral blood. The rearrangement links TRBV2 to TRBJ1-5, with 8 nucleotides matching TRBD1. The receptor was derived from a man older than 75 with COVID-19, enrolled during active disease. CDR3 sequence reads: CASSDRGQSNQPQHF. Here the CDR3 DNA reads TGTGCCAGCAGTGACAGGGGGCAGAGCAATCAGCCCCAGCATTTT.